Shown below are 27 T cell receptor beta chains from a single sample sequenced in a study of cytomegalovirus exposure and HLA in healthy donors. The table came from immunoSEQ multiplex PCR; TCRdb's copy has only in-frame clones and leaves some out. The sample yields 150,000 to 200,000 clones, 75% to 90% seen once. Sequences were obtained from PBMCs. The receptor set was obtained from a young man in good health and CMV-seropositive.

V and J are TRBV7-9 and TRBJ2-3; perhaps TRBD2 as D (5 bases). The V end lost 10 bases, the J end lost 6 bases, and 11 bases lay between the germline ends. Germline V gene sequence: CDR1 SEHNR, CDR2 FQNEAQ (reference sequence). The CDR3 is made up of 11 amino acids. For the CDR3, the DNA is TGTGCCACGGAGCGGCGGGATACGCAGTATTTT. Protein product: CATERRDTQYF.

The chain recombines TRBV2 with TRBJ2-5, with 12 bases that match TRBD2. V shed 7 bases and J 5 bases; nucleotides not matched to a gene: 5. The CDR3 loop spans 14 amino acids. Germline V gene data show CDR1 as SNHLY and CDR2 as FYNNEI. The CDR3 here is CASTLAGGGETQYF. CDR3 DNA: TGTGCCAGCACCCTAGCGGGAGGGGGGGAGACCCAGTACTTC. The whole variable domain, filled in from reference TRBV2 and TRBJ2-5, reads EPEVTQTPSHQVTQMGQEVILRCVPISNHLYFYWYRQILGQKVEFLVSFYNNEISEKSEIFDDQFSVERPDGSNFTLKIRSTKLEDSAMYFCASTLAGGGETQYFGPGTRLLVL.

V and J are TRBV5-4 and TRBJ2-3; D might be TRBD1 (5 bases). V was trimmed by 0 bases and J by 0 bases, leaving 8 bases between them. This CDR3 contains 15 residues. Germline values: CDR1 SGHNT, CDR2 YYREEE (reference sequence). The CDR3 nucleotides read TGTGCCAGCAGCTTGGGGGGCAAGAGCACAGATACGCAGTATTTT. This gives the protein CASSLGGKSTDTQYF.

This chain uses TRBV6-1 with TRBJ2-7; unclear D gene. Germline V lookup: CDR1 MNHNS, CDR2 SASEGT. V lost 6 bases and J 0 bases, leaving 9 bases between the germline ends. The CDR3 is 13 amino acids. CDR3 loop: CASRLVVSYEQYF. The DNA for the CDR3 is TGTGCCAGCAGATTGGTAGTCTCCTACGAGCAGTACTTC.

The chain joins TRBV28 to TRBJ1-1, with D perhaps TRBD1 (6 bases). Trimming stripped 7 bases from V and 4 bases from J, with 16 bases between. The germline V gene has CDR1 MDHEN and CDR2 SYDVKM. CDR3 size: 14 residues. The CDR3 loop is CASKGGGLLTEAFF. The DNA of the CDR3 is TGTGCCAGCAAGGGAGGGGGACTTCTCACTGAAGCTTTCTTT.

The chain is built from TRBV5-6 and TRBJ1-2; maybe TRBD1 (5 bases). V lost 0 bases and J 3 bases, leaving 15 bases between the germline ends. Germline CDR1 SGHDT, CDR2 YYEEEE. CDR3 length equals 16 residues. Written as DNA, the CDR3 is TGTGCCAGCAGCTTGGACCCCCCCGAAGGGGACTATGGCTACACCTTC. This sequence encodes CASSLDPPEGDYGYTF.

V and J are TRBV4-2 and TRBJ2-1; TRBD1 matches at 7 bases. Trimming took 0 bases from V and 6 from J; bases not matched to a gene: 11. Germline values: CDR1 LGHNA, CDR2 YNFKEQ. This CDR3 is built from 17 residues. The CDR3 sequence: CASSQETTGSFFNEQFF. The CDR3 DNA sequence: TGTGCCAGCAGCCAAGAGACGACAGGGAGTTTTTTCAATGAGCAGTTCTTC.

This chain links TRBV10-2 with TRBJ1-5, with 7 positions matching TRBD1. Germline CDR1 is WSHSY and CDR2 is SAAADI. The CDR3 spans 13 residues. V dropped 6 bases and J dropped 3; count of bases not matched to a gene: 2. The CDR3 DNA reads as TGCGCCAGCAGGACAGGGATCAATCAGCCCCAGCATTTT. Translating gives CASRTGINQPQHF.

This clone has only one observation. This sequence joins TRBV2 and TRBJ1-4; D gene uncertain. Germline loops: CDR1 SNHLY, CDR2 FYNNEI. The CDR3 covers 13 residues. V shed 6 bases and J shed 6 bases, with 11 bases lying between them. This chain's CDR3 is CASRLYPDEKLFF. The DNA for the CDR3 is TGTGCCAGCAGGCTTTACCCGGATGAAAAACTGTTTTTT.

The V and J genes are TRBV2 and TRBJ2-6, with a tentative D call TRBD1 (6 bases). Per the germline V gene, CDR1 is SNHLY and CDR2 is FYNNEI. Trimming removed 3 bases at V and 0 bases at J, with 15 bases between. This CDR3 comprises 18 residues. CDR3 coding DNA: TGTGCCAGCAGTGACGGGACACGACTTAACTCTGGGGCCAACGTCCTGACTTTC. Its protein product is CASSDGTRLNSGANVLTF.

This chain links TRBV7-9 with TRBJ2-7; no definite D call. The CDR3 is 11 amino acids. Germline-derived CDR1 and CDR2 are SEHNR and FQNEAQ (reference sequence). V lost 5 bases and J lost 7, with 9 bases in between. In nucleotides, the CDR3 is TGTGCCAGCAGCGATTGGCGGGAGCAGTACTTC. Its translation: CASSDWREQYF.

The CDR3 DNA follows: TGTGCCAGCAGCGTCGGGAGGGCCCAATACGAGCAGTACTTC. The encoded protein is CASSVGRAQYEQYF. The V and J genes are TRBV9 and TRBJ2-7; 8 nucleotides line up with TRBD2. The CDR3 is 14 amino acids. Germline trimming cut 2 bases from V and 4 bases from J; bases unmatched to any gene: 5. In germline, CDR1 is SGDLS, CDR2 YYNGEE. Filled out from reference TRBV9 and TRBJ2-7, the complete variable domain reads DSGVTQTPKHLITATGQRVTLRCSPRSGDLSVYWYQQSLDQGLQFLIQYYNGEERAKGNILERFSAQQFPDLHSELNLSSLELGDSALYFCASSVGRAQYEQYFGPGTRLTVT.

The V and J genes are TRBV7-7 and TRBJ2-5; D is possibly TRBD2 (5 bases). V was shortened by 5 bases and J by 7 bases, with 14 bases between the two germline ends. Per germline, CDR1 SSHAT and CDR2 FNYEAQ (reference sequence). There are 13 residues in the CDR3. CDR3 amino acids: CASSKIPRGTQYF. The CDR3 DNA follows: TGTGCCAGCAGCAAGATACCCCGGGGGACCCAGTACTTC.

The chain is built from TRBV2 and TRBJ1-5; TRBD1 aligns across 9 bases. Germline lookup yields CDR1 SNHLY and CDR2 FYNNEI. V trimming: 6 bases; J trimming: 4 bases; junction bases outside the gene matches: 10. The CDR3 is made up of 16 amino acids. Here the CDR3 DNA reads TGTGCCAGCAGCCTCACCGGGACAGGGCCAAATCAGCCCCAGCATTTT. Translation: CASSLTGTGPNQPQHF.

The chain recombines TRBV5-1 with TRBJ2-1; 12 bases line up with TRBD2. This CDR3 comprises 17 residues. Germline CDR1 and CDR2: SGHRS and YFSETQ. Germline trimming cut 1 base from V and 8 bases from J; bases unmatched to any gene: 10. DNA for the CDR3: TGCGCCAGCAGCTTGACGACTAGCGGGAGTCGTGGGGATGAGCAGTTCTTC. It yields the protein CASSLTTSGSRGDEQFF. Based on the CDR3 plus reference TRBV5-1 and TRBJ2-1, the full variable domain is KAGVTQTPRYLIKTRGQQVTLSCSPISGHRSVSWYQQTPGQGLQFLFEYFSETQRNKGNFPGRFSGRQFSNSRSEMNVSTLELGDSALYLCASSLTTSGSRGDEQFFGPGTRLTVL.

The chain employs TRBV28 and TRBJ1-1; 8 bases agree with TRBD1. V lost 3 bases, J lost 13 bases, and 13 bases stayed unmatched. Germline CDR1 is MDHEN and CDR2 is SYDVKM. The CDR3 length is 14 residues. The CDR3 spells CASSLGRTGTSGFF. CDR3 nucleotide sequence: TGTGCCAGCAGTTTGGGCAGGACAGGGACAAGCGGTTTCTTT.

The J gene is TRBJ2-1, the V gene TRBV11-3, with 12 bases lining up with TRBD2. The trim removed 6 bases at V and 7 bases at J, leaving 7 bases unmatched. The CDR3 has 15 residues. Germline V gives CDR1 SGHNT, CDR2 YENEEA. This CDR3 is CASRPTSGGRNEQFF. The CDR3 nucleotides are TGTGCCAGCAGGCCGACTAGCGGGGGCCGTAATGAGCAGTTCTTC.

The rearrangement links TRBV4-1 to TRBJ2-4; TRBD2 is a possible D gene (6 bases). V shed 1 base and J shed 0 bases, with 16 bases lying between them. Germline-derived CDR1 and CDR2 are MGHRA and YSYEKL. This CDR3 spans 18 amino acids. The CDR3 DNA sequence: TGCGCCAGCAGCCAAGGGGTTCCGCGGGGATTAGCCAAAAACATTCAGTACTTC. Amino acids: CASSQGVPRGLAKNIQYF.

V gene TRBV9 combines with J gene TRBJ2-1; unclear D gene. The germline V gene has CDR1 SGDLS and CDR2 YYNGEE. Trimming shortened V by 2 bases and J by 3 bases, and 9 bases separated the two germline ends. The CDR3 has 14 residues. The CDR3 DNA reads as TGTGCCAGCAGCGTGTTGGCAGTCTACAATGAGCAGTTCTTC. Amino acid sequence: CASSVLAVYNEQFF.

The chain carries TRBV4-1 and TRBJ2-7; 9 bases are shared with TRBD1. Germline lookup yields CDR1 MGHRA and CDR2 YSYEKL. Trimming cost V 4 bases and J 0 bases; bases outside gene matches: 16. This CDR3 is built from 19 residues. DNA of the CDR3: TGCGCCAGCAGCCCAACAGGGGGCCCAACCAAGACGAGCTCCTACGAGCAGTACTTC. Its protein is CASSPTGGPTKTSSYEQYF.

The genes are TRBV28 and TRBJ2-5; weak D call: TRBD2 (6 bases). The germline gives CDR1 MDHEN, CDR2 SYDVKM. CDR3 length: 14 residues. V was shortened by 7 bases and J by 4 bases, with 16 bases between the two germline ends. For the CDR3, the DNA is TGTGCCAGCACCCGGAGGGGTGACAGAGAGACCCAGTACTTC. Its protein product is CASTRRGDRETQYF.

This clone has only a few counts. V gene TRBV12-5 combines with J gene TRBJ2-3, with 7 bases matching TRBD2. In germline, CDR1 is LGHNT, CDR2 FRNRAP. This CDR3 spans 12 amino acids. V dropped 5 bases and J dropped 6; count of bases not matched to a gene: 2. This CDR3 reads CASGDGRDTQYF. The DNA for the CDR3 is TGTGCTAGTGGTGACGGGAGGGATACGCAGTATTTT. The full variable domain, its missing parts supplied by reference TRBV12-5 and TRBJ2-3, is DARVTQTPRHKVTEMGQEVTMRCQPILGHNTVFWYRQTMMQGLELLAYFRNRAPLDDSGMPKDRFSAEMPDATLATLKIQPSEPRDSAVYFCASGDGRDTQYFGPGTRLTVL.

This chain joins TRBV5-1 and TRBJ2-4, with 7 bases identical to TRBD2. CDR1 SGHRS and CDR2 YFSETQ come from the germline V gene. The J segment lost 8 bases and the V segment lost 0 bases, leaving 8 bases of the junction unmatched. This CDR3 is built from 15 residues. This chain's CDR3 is CASSLVGGRLDIQYF. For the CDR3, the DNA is TGCGCCAGCAGCTTGGTCGGGGGGAGGCTGGACATTCAGTACTTC.

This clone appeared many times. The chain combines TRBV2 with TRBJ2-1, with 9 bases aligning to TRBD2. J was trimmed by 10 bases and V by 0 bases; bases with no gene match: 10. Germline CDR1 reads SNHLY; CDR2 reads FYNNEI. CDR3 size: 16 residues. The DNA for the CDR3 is TGTGCCAGCAGTGAAGCGAGGATAGCGGGAGCAGGCGAGCAGTTCTTC. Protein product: CASSEARIAGAGEQFF.

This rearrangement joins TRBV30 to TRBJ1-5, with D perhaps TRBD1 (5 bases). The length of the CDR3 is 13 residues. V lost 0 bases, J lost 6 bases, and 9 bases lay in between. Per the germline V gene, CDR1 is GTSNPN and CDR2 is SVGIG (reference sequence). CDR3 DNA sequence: TGTGCCTGGAGTGTAGGGCAGGGTCAGCCCCAGCATTTT. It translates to CAWSVGQGQPQHF.

CDR3 nucleotides: TGTGCCAGCAGCTTTCACCCTCCGGGTTACGAGCAGTACTTC. This sequence encodes CASSFHPPGYEQYF. The V and J genes are TRBV13 and TRBJ2-7; no clear D. V lost 3 bases, J lost 4 bases, and 13 bases lay in between. Germline V gene data show CDR1 as PRHDT and CDR2 as FYEKMQ (reference sequence). The CDR3 is 14 amino acids. The full variable domain, with the rest looked up from reference TRBV13 and TRBJ2-7, is AAGVIQSPRHLIKEKRETATLKCYPIPRHDTVYWYQQGPGQDPQFLISFYEKMQSDKGSIPDRFSAQQFSDYHSELNMSSLELGDSALYFCASSFHPPGYEQYFGPGTRLTVT.

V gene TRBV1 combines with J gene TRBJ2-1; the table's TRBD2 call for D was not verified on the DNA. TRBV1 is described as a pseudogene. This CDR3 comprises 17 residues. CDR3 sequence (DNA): TGCACCAGCAGCCCCGCGGGCGGGATGGAACTAGGAAATGAGCAGTTCTTC. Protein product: CTSSPAGGMELGNEQFF.